The clone carrying this T cell receptor (beta chain) was counted a single time. Its antigen remains unidentified. This table comes from immunoSEQ multiplex PCR, and its TCRdb copy is limited to in-frame clones, with some not included. The table shows 100,000 to 150,000 clones, with approximately 88% occurring only once. This record belongs to a study of T cells in localized non-small cell lung cancer. The CDR3 contains 16 residues. V gave up 6 bases and J gave up 8 bases; unmatched junction bases: 16. Germline V gene lookup returns CDR1 ENHRY and CDR2 SYGVKD. General study findings and limits: Analysis by sequencing included only one tumor region, so heterogeneity remains possible. The study found T cell clonality highest in uninvolved adjacent lung, above tumor. Median detection of top 100 tumor clones in adjacent lung was 57 clones.

This chain links TRBV10-3 with TRBJ1-2, with 9 bases that match TRBD1. The sample here was peripheral blood, taken before any cancer treatment. This TCR was recovered from a female donor of 60 years or more with stage I lung adenocarcinoma. The CDR3 sequence is CAIRPGQGRRWNGYTF. The CDR3 region has the DNA TGTGCCATCAGACCGGGACAGGGACGAAGATGGAACGGCTACACCTTC.